This T cell receptor beta chain was identified during a study of PD-L1 blockade in urothelial cancer. Overall study: Prior chemotherapy regimens per patient numbered 0 to 3. Study outcomes and limitations: Clonality of blood TCR below the median before treatment predicted better survival.

The CDR3 consists of 15 residues. Trimming pared 6 bases from V and 2 bases from J, leaving 18 bases between. CDR1 and CDR2 (germline): SGHRS, YFSETQ. The time point is: pretreatment peripheral blood. Locally advanced or metastatic urothelial carcinoma was present in patients. Notes on this clone: Its antigen remains unidentified.

The data were produced by immunoSEQ multiplex PCR, yet TCRdb's version contains in-frame clones alone and is incomplete. The sample has tens of thousands of clones, 90% seen once; the top ten hold more than 3.5%. This TCR derives from a man in his 70s with urothelial cancer. The sample was PBMCs, taken around atezolizumab (anti-PD-L1) treatment. This chain uses TRBV5-1 with TRBJ2-7; unclear D gene. The CDR3 loop reads CASTPFPGAAYEQYF. CDR3 nucleotides: TGCGCCAGCACCCCGTTCCCGGGTGCTGCCTACGAGCAGTACTTC.